One T cell receptor beta chain is described in this entry. Its antigen remains unidentified. This sample was included in a study of T cell responses to AZD1222 COVID-19 vaccine. General study points: Regions 160-218 and 743-854 dominated among vaccine-associated CD4 TCRs spanning spike. The donor group comprised mostly white British people and more females; the analysis possibly underestimated clonal diversity. The breadth and depth of Spike-specific TCRs increased once two AZD1222 doses had been given. Sampling captured repertoires only after the peak T cell response.

This table comes from immunoSEQ multiplex PCR, and its TCRdb copy is limited to in-frame clones, with some not included. The sample lists 210,000 or so clones, approximately 94% occurring once. This CDR3 is built from 14 residues. Germline V gives CDR1 LGHNA, CDR2 YNFKEQ. V lost 8 bases, J lost 6 bases, and 18 bases lay in between. Sample: peripheral blood, taken on day 0 of MenACWY control vaccination. The chain combines TRBV4-2 with TRBJ2-3; tentatively, D is TRBD1 or TRBD2 (5 bases each). This sequence was found in an adult in good health. CDR3 loop: CASGRDPKGDTQYF. The CDR3 bases are TGTGCCAGCGGCCGGGACCCAAAAGGGGATACGCAGTATTTT.